A selection of T cell receptor beta chains follows, all from one sample in a study of T cell repertoires in cytomegalovirus infection. TCRdb fed the reads into MiXCR, producing one record per CDR3 protein. The table lists some 300,000 distinct CDR3 sequences, around 10% of them singletons. Sequencing input: PBMCs. All receptors come from a human donor in good health (CMV status not recorded). Some clones in this sample may be carry-over from other donors' samples. Each CDR3 is given with its conserved first and last residue. The D gene is left open where the match is weak. Size tells how often a clone was seen (once, few, many) or the class of an expanded clone, and some rows leave it out.

many,NA,TRBV24-1,TRBJ2-2,TGTGCCACCAGTGAAACAGGGTCCGGGGAGCTGTTTTTT,CATSETGSGELFF
NA,NA,TRBV29-1,TRBJ1-6,TGCAGCGCCCGGGACTTTGGTAATTCACCCCTCCACTTT,CSARDFGNSPLHF
many,TRBD1,TRBV7-9,TRBJ2-6,TGTGCCAGCAGGCCCGGACAGGGCTGGAGCTCTGGGGCCAACGTCCTGACTTTC,CASRPGQGWSSGANVLTF
many,NA,TRBV27,TRBJ2-7,TGTGCCAGCAGTTTCGCGGGACTTACAGTCTACGAGCAGTACTTC,CASSFAGLTVYEQYF
many,NA,TRBV29-1,TRBJ2-1,TGCAGCGTAACGACTACCAATGAGCAGTTCTTC,CSVTTTNEQFF
many,NA,TRBV12-5,TRBJ1-1,TGTGCTAGTGGTTTGGTACAGATGATCGCTTTCTTT,CASGLVQMIAFF
NA,NA,TRBV29-1,TRBJ2-1,TGCAGCGCCGGGGGGCCTAACAATGAGCAGTTCTTC,CSAGGPNNEQFF
many,NA,TRBV5-1,TRBJ1-5,TGCGCCAGCAGCCCGGATGGGAATCAGCCCCAGCATTTT,CASSPDGNQPQHF
many,NA,TRBV5-5,TRBJ2-2,TGTGCCAGCAGCCCCGGGACGGACACAATAACCGGGGAGCTGTTTTTT,CASSPGTDTITGELFF
many,TRBD2,TRBV6-1,TRBJ2-1,TGTGCCAGCAGTGAATGGCGTACCGGGGGGGTGAATGAGCAGTTCTTC,CASSEWRTGGVNEQFF
many,TRBD1,TRBV20-1,TRBJ1-1,TGCAGTGCTGTCGGACAGGTCTATGAAGCTTTCTTT,CSAVGQVYEAFF
many,NA,TRBV7-9,TRBJ1-1,TGTGCCAGCAGCTTCACCGGCCGGGGCATAACTGAAGCTTTCTTT,CASSFTGRGITEAFF
many,TRBD1,TRBV29-1,TRBJ2-1,TGCAGCGTTGACCAGGGGGCGCGAGTCTGGCAGTTCTTC,CSVDQGARVWQFF
many,NA,TRBV7-2,TRBJ2-7,TGTGCCAGCAGCTTATTTTCCGGAGAGCAGTACTTC,CASSLFSGEQYF
NA,TRBD1,TRBV5-4,TRBJ2-2,TGTGCCAGCAACGGACAGGCTAACACCGGGGAGCTGTTTTTT,CASNGQANTGELFF
many,NA,TRBV20-1,TRBJ2-1,TGCAGTGTTGCGGCCTACAATGAGCAGTTCTTC,CSVAAYNEQFF
many,NA,TRBV7-2,TRBJ2-3,TGTGCCAGCAGCTTAGGGCAGGCCATCACAGATACGCAGTATTTT,CASSLGQAITDTQYF
NA,NA,TRBV19,TRBJ2-1,TGTGCCAGTAGTATATTGGGAAACAATGAGCAGTTCTTC,CASSILGNNEQFF
many,NA,TRBV6-2/TRBV6-3,TRBJ1-1,TGTGCCAGCAGTTACTCGTGGACACCTACCCCGAACACTGAAGCTTTCTTT,CASSYSWTPTPNTEAFF
many,NA,TRBV20-1,TRBJ1-1,TGCAGTGCTAGAGATAGTCGGCCGAACACTGAAGCTTTCTTT,CSARDSRPNTEAFF
many,NA,TRBV11-2,TRBJ1-1,TGTGCCAGCAGCCTTAACACAGGGATCACTGAAGCTTTCTTT,CASSLNTGITEAFF
many,NA,TRBV10-3,TRBJ1-2,TGTGCCATCAGTCTCGACGGGGGGGCTAGAGATGGCTACACCTTC,CAISLDGGARDGYTF
many,NA,TRBV28,TRBJ1-4,TGTGCCAGCAGTTTGGGTGGCAGGGAGGAAAAACTGTTTTTT,CASSLGGREEKLFF
many,NA,TRBV6-1,TRBJ2-4,TGTGCCAGCAGGGCACGGGGGGGACAGGGAAACATTCAGTACTTC,CASRARGGQGNIQYF
many,NA,TRBV11-1,TRBJ2-1,TGTGCCAGCAGCGGGGTGGGATATGGCTCCTACAATGAGCAGTTCTTC,CASSGVGYGSYNEQFF
NA,NA,TRBV14,TRBJ2-7,TGTGCCAGCAGCCCCCCCTTCGGGTCTAGTCGGAACGAGCAGTACTTC,CASSPPFGSSRNEQYF
many,NA,TRBV5-4,TRBJ1-1,TGTGCCAGCAGCTTGGAATGGAACACTGAAGCTTTCTTT,CASSLEWNTEAFF
many,NA,TRBV7-9,TRBJ2-1,TGTGCCAGCAGCCCCCTTGTTCGACTGGCCCGCGGGCGAGACAATGAGCAGTTCTTC,CASSPLVRLARGRDNEQFF
few,NA,TRBV7-9,TRBJ2-6,TGTGCCAGCAGCCGACCGAATAAAATCGGCTCTGGGGCCAACGTCCTGACTTTC,CASSRPNKIGSGANVLTF
many,TRBD1,TRBV7-2,TRBJ1-6,TGTGCCAGCACCCCTCGCTCCGGACAGGGAAATTCACCCCTCCACTTT,CASTPRSGQGNSPLHF
many,NA,TRBV7-8,TRBJ2-3,TGTGCCAGCAGCTTAGTAGGGACACCCAGCGCAGATACGCAGTATTTT,CASSLVGTPSADTQYF
many,NA,TRBV20-1,TRBJ1-1,TGCAGTGCTCAGGACAGTACGAACACTGAAGCTTTCTTT,CSAQDSTNTEAFF
many,NA,TRBV15,TRBJ2-5,TGTGCCACCAGCCGGATTGGGGGCGGTGAGACCCAGTACTTC,CATSRIGGGETQYF
many,NA,TRBV6-5,TRBJ2-2,TGTGCCAGCAGCCTCGATTTACCGAACACCGGGGAGCTGTTTTTT,CASSLDLPNTGELFF
NA,NA,TRBV3-1,TRBJ1-1,TGTGCCAGCAGCCTCCTGAAGGGGAACACTGAAGCTTTCTTT,CASSLLKGNTEAFF
NA,NA,TRBV6-4,TRBJ2-2,TGTGCCAGCAGTGACAGGCCAGGAACCGGGGAGCTGTTTTTT,CASSDRPGTGELFF
many,NA,TRBV4-2,TRBJ1-3,TGTGCCAGCAGCCAAGGACCGTCCTCTGGAAACACCATATATTTT,CASSQGPSSGNTIYF
NA,NA,TRBV20-1,TRBJ1-5,TGCAGTGCTACCAAGGGCCTCAATCAGCCCCAGCATTTT,CSATKGLNQPQHF
many,NA,TRBV7-2,TRBJ2-6,TGTGCCAGCAGCCTCTATTACGACTCTGGGGCCAACGTCCTGACTTTC,CASSLYYDSGANVLTF
many,TRBD1,TRBV6-6,TRBJ1-1,TGTGCCAGCGGCCATGGACAGGCTGAAGCTTTCTTT,CASGHGQAEAFF
many,NA,TRBV18,TRBJ1-5,TGTGCCAGCTCACCGAAAAGCAATCAGCCCCAGCATTTT,CASSPKSNQPQHF
few,TRBD1,TRBV18,TRBJ1-2,TGTGCCAGCACCCGGACAGGGGAGGGAGATGGCTACACCTTC,CASTRTGEGDGYTF
many,NA,TRBV20-1,TRBJ1-1,TGCAGTGCTGTGGTCTGGGGCGCCAATGAAGCTTTCTTT,CSAVVWGANEAFF
many,NA,TRBV7-2,TRBJ2-7,TGTGCCAGCAGCGCCAGCTCCTACGAGCAGTACTTC,CASSASSYEQYF
many,NA,TRBV28,TRBJ2-5,TGTGCCAGCAGAAAGGCAGGGTGGGGAGAGACCCAGTACTTC,CASRKAGWGETQYF
few,NA,TRBV3-1,TRBJ2-3,TGTGCCAGCAGCCGCTACGGGGATACGCAGTATTTT,CASSRYGDTQYF
many,TRBD1,TRBV28,TRBJ2-7,TGTGCCAGCAGTTCCCCCACAGGGGTCTCCTACGAGCAGTACTTC,CASSSPTGVSYEQYF